This T cell receptor (beta chain) was captured by sequencing in a study of cytomegalovirus exposure and HLA in healthy donors. Study-wide results and caveats: Reports indicated that the classifier achieved high specificity and sensitivity in diagnosing cytomegalovirus status.

In the case of this clone: Its target is not known.

Both 60 Vbeta primers and 13 Jbeta primers went into the PCR. The protocol was immunoSEQ multiplex PCR, while the TCRdb copy is restricted to in-frame clones and leaves out a portion. Here the sample spans some 200,000 clones, roughly 80% being singletons. The source is a man in his forties in good health and CMV-seropositive. Sequenced: PBMCs.

In DNA, the CDR3 is TGTGCCAGCAGCTCTACAGGGATCACAGATACGCAGTATTTT. This gives the protein CASSSTGITDTQYF. The chain has TRBV28 and TRBJ2-3; tentative D call: TRBD1 (6 bases). Germline values: CDR1 MDHEN, CDR2 SYDVKM. V was clipped by 6 bases and J by 2 bases, with 12 bases between them. The CDR3 spans 14 residues.